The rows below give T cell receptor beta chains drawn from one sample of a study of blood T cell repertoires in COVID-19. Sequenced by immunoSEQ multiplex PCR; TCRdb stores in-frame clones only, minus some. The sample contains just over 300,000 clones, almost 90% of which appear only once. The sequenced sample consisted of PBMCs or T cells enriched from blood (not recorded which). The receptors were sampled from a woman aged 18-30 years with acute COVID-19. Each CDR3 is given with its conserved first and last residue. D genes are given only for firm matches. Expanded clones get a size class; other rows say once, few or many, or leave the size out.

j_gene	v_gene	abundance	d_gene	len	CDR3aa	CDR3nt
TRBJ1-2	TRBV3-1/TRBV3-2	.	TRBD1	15	CASSPDGQGRDGYTF	TGTGCCAGCAGCCCAGATGGACAGGGAAGGGATGGCTACACCTTC
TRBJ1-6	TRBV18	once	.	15	CASSLNRLYNSPLHF	TGTGCCAGCTCTCTCAACAGGCTTTATAATTCACCCCTCCACTTT
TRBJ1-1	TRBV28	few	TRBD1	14	CASGTGYRNTEAFF	TGTGCCAGCGGGACAGGGTATAGGAACACTGAAGCTTTCTTT
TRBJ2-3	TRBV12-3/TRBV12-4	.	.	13	CASSFISTDTQYF	TGTGCCAGCAGTTTTATTAGCACAGATACGCAGTATTTT
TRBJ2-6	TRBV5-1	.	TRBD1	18	CASSPRTQGTSGANVLTF	TGCGCCAGCAGCCCCCGCACACAGGGGACCTCTGGGGCCAACGTCCTGACTTTC
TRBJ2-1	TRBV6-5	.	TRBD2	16	CASSSPGLAGYGEQFF	TGTGCCAGCAGTTCCCCGGGACTAGCGGGATATGGTGAGCAGTTCTTC
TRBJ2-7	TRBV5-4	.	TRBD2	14	CASSLEAGDYEQYF	TGTGCCAGCAGCTTGGAGGCGGGAGACTACGAGCAGTACTTC
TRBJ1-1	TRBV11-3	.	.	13	CASSLSQDTEAFF	TGTGCCAGCAGCCTCAGCCAGGACACTGAAGCTTTCTTT
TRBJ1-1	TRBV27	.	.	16	CASSLWGSPMNTEAFF	TGTGCCAGCAGTTTATGGGGCAGCCCTATGAACACTGAAGCTTTCTTT
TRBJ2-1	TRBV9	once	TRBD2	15	CASSVGAGVDNEQFF	TGTGCCAGCAGCGTAGGCGCGGGAGTGGACAATGAGCAGTTCTTC
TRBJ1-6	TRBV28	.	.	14	CASSLPPTGSPLHF	TGTGCCAGCAGTTTACCGCCCACCGGTTCACCCCTCCACTTT
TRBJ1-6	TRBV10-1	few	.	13	CASSPEYNSPLHF	TGCGCCTCCTCGCCAGAATATAATTCACCCCTCCACTTT
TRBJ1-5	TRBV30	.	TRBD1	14	CAWSRTGPNQPQHF	TGTGCCTGGAGCCGGACAGGGCCTAATCAGCCCCAGCATTTT
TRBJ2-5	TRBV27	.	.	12	CATGRGQETQYF	TGTGCCACCGGACGGGGGCAAGAGACCCAGTACTTC
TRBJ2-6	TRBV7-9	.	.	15	CASSLGVSGANVLTF	TGTGCCAGCAGCCTCGGGGTCTCTGGGGCCAACGTCCTGACTTTC
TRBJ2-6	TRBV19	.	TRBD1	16	CASSVGTASGANVLTF	TGTGCCAGTAGTGTTGGGACAGCCTCTGGGGCCAACGTCCTGACTTTC
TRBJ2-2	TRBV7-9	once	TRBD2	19	CASSFKILTSGRDTGELFF	TGTGCCAGCAGCTTCAAGATATTAACTAGCGGGAGGGACACCGGGGAGCTGTTTTTT
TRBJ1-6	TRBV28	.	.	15	CASSLNSGNNSPLHF	TGTGCCAGCAGTTTAAATTCAGGGAATAATTCACCCCTCCACTTT
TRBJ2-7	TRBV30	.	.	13	CALGQVGLYEQYF	TGTGCCTTAGGACAAGTCGGATTGTACGAGCAGTACTTC
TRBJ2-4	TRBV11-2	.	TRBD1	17	CASSLVGTGVSKNIQYF	TGTGCCAGCAGCCTAGTCGGGACAGGGGTTTCCAAAAACATTCAGTACTTC
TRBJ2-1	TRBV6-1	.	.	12	CASSESLNEQFF	TGTGCCAGCAGTGAAAGCCTCAATGAGCAGTTCTTC
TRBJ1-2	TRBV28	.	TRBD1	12	CASSFRTGGYTF	TGTGCCAGCAGTTTCCGGACAGGGGGCTACACCTTC
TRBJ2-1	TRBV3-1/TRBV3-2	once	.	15	CASSQMLVGGNEQFF	TGTGCCAGCAGCCAAATGTTAGTAGGGGGCAATGAGCAGTTCTTC
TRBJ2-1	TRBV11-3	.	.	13	CASSLGLSNEQFF	TGTGCCAGCAGCTTAGGCCTATCCAATGAGCAGTTCTTC
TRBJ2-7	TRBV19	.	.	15	CASSPGSAAAYEQYF	TGTGCCAGTAGCCCTGGGAGCGCTGCCGCCTACGAGCAGTACTTC
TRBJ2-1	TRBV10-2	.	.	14	CASSEGETYNEQFF	TGCGCCAGCAGTGAGGGGGAGACCTACAATGAGCAGTTCTTC
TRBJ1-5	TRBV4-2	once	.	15	CASSQGQGSDQPQHF	TGTGCCAGCAGCCAGGGTCAGGGGTCCGATCAGCCCCAGCATTTT
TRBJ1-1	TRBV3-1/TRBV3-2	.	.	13	CASSSRGGTEAFF	TGTGCCAGCAGCTCGAGGGGGGGCACTGAAGCTTTCTTT
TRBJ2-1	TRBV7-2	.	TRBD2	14	CASSLRTSAHEQFF	TGTGCCAGCAGCTTGAGGACTAGCGCCCATGAGCAGTTCTTC
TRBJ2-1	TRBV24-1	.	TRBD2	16	CATSETGLADPNEQFF	TGTGCCACCAGTGAAACGGGACTAGCGGATCCCAATGAGCAGTTCTTC
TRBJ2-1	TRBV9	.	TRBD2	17	CASSSSGTMSSYNEQFF	TGTGCCAGCAGCTCTAGTGGGACTATGAGCTCCTACAATGAGCAGTTCTTC
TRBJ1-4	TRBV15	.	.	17	CATSRDVRGHQDEKLFF	TGTGCCACCAGCAGAGATGTGCGGGGGCATCAGGATGAAAAACTGTTTTTT
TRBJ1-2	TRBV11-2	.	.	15	CASSPIDAQGYGYTF	TGTGCCAGCAGCCCTATTGACGCACAGGGTTATGGCTACACCTTC
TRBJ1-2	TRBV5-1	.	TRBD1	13	CASTPTGGNGYTF	TGCGCCAGCACCCCGACAGGGGGCAATGGCTACACCTTC
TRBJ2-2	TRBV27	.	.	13	CASRVQGPGELFF	TGTGCCAGCAGAGTACAGGGACCCGGGGAGCTGTTTTTT
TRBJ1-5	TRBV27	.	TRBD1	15	CASSLSQGAGQPQHF	TGTGCCAGCAGTTTATCTCAGGGGGCGGGACAGCCCCAGCATTTT
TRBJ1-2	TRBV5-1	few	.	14	CASGYSPTNYGYTF	TGCGCCAGCGGCTACAGTCCCACAAACTATGGCTACACCTTC